The 23 T cell receptor beta chains listed next were all sequenced from one sample in a study of T-cell reconstitution after alpha-beta-depleted transplantation in children. TCRbeta library preparation incorporated unique molecular identifiers. Each CDR3 protein is one row after TCRdb ran MiXCR on the PCR reads. The table lists about 980,000 distinct CDR3 sequences, around 30% of them singletons. Sequenced here: PBMCs, mostly from graft donor cells, sampled 360 days after TCRalphabeta/CD19-depleted stem cell transplant. The origin of the receptors is a boy under three years old who had a stem cell transplant for SCID, so the T cells may come from the graft donor.

This clonotype came up a few times. This sequence joins TRBV12-3 or TRBV12-4 and TRBJ2-1; D possibly corresponds to TRBD1 (5 bases). This CDR3 spans 15 amino acids. V was pared by 3 bases and J by 3 bases, with 12 bases between. CDR3 DNA: TGTGCCAGCAGTTTTTCAGGGAACGACTACAATGAGCAGTTCTTC. It translates to CASSFSGNDYNEQFF.

The rearrangement links TRBV18 to TRBJ2-5, with unresolved D. The CDR3 runs 16 residues. Trimming left V 1 base short and J 4 bases short, with 16 bases between. Germline CDR1 is KGHSH and CDR2 is LQKENI. DNA of the CDR3: TGTGCCAGCTCACCACGGCCCGGGCCCTCTCGAGAGACCCAGTACTTC. Protein product: CASSPRPGPSRETQYF.

The J gene is TRBJ1-5, the V gene TRBV7-2; no firm D call. V lost 3 bases, J lost 7 bases, and 7 bases lay in between. The CDR3 is made up of 12 amino acids. Germline V gene data show CDR1 as SGHTA and CDR2 as FQGNSA. The CDR3 coding sequence is TGTGCCAGCAGCTTTGCCGGGCAGCCCCAGCATTTT. Amino acid sequence: CASSFAGQPQHF.

The J gene is TRBJ2-3, the V gene TRBV7-2, with a tentative D call TRBD2 (5 bases). Trimming left V 1 base short and J 6 bases short, with 11 bases between. The CDR3 loop spans 14 amino acids. Germline V gene data show CDR1 as SGHTA and CDR2 as FQGNSA. The CDR3 coding sequence is TGTGCCAGCAGCTTAGTACCCGCTAGCGATACGCAGTATTTT. This gives the protein CASSLVPASDTQYF.

Written as DNA, the CDR3 is TGTGCCAGAGGGACCTCAAATGTGAAACACGAGCAGTACGTC. Translating it yields CARGTSNVKHEQYV. The chain carries TRBV6-2 or TRBV6-3 and TRBJ2-7, with D possibly called TRBD1 or TRBD2 (5 bases each). Trimming took off 9 bases at V and 5 bases at J, with 20 bases between the two ends. The germline gives CDR1 MNHEY, CDR2 SVGEGT. The CDR3 runs to 14 residues.

This chain joins TRBV24-1 and TRBJ2-1; D ambiguous. Germline CDR1 and CDR2: KGHDR and SFDVKD. The ends were cut back, 4 bases at V and 10 bases at J, with 16 bases in the middle. The CDR3 is 14 residues long. The CDR3 sequence: CATSDPTAQGEQFF. CDR3 bases: TGTGCCACCAGTGACCCGACCGCACAAGGGGAGCAGTTCTTC.

The rearrangement uses TRBV12-3 or TRBV12-4 and TRBJ2-1, with D unresolved. This CDR3 comprises 15 residues. Trimming pared 5 bases from V and 2 bases from J, leaving 13 bases between. CDR3 sequence reads: CASSRVSIPYNEQFF. CDR3 DNA: TGTGCCAGCAGTCGTGTTTCTATCCCCTACAATGAGCAGTTCTTC.

This chain connects TRBV7-3 to TRBJ2-1; possibly TRBD2 for D (5 bases). The CDR3 has 14 amino acids. Germline V gives CDR1 SGHTA, CDR2 FQGTGA. V dropped 1 base and J dropped 9 bases, with 13 bases sitting between them. The DNA of the CDR3 is TGTGCCAGCAGCTTAATGCAGCCCGCGGGTGAGCAGTTCTTC. This encodes CASSLMQPAGEQFF.

In its sample, this clonotype was seen many times. The V and J genes are TRBV5-1 and TRBJ2-2; 8 bases match TRBD1. Germline trimming cut 1 base from V and 4 bases from J; bases unmatched to any gene: 6. CDR3 length equals 16 residues. CDR1 SGHRS and CDR2 YFSETQ come from the germline V gene. The CDR3 loop is CASSLLAGGITGELFF. The CDR3 DNA sequence: TGCGCCAGCAGCTTGTTGGCAGGGGGCATCACCGGGGAGCTGTTTTTT.

The chain links TRBV4-1 to TRBJ2-7; a possible D gene is TRBD2 (7 bases). Deletions cut 0 bases from V and 3 bases from J, with 15 bases between. The V gene's germline CDR1 is MGHRA and CDR2 YSYEKL. The CDR3 runs 16 residues. CDR3 loop: CASSQDLAGANYEQYF. The CDR3 DNA follows: TGCGCCAGCAGCCAAGATCTGGCGGGGGCGAACTACGAGCAGTACTTC.

The chain is built from TRBV5-1 and TRBJ2-1, with TRBD1 matching over 10 bases. CDR1 SGHRS and CDR2 YFSETQ come from the germline V gene. This CDR3 contains 17 residues. V trimming: 5 bases; J trimming: 0 bases; junction bases outside the gene matches: 8. The CDR3 is CASSWDRGTSSYNEQFF. The CDR3 nucleotides are TGCGCCAGCAGTTGGGACAGGGGTACTAGCTCCTACAATGAGCAGTTCTTC.

This clonotype has only a few counts. V usage is TRBV5-1 and J usage is TRBJ2-5; D not certain. This CDR3 spans 14 amino acids. V lost 0 bases to trimming and J lost 8 bases, with 14 bases between them. CDR1 SGHRS and CDR2 YFSETQ come from the germline V gene. The CDR3 nucleotides are TGCGCCAGCAGCTTGGGGGGTACAGAGAAAACCCAGTACTTC. Translating it yields CASSLGGTEKTQYF.

The chain links TRBV29-1 to TRBJ2-1; 8 nucleotides line up with TRBD1. J gave up 0 bases and V 4 bases, and 5 bases lay outside the gene matches. The germline V gene has CDR1 SQVTM and CDR2 ANQGSEA. The CDR3 spans 15 residues. The CDR3 spells CSVGPGGASYNEQFF. The CDR3 DNA reads as TGCAGCGTTGGGCCAGGGGGCGCCTCCTACAATGAGCAGTTCTTC.

The chain joins TRBV15 to TRBJ2-1; D call uncertain. CDR3 length equals 13 residues. The germline V gene has CDR1 LNHNV and CDR2 YYDKDF (reference sequence). V dropped 1 base and J dropped 6 bases, with 7 bases sitting between them. The CDR3 spells CATSRAETNEQFF. CDR3 DNA: TGTGCCACCAGCAGAGCAGAGACCAATGAGCAGTTCTTC.

The chain employs TRBV3-1 and TRBJ2-5; TRBD1 matches at 7 bases. The CDR3 length is 15 residues. CDR1 and CDR2 (germline): LGHDT, YNNKEL (reference sequence). Losses at the gene ends were 0 bases for V and 5 bases for J; bases not matched to a gene: 6. The CDR3 bases are TGTGCCAGCAGCCAAGATCGAGGGGGCCTTGAGACCCAGTACTTC. Translating gives CASSQDRGGLETQYF.

This clonotype was picked up a small number of times. V gene TRBV12-3 or TRBV12-4 combines with J gene TRBJ2-7; D gene uncertain. The length of the CDR3 is 14 residues. Trimming removed 8 bases from V and 1 base from J, with 15 bases in between. CDR3 protein: CASGELGLSYEQYF. For the CDR3, the DNA is TGTGCCAGCGGTGAATTGGGCCTTTCCTACGAGCAGTACTTC.

The chain recombines TRBV20-1 with TRBJ1-5; TRBD1 matches 7 bases. Germline V gene lookup returns CDR1 DFQATT and CDR2 SNEGSKA (reference sequence). The CDR3 consists of 14 residues. The junction had 6 bases not matched to a gene; V was cut back by 6 bases and J by 1 base. The CDR3 loop is CSARGRVSNQPQHF. CDR3 bases: TGCAGTGCCAGGGGGAGGGTAAGCAATCAGCCCCAGCATTTT.

This clonotype has only a few counts. The V call is TRBV5-1, the J call TRBJ2-2; tentatively, D is TRBD2 (5 bases). The V gene lost 0 bases and the J gene lost 7 bases, with 19 bases spanning the gap. Germline-derived CDR1 and CDR2 are SGHRS and YFSETQ. The CDR3 contains 17 residues. CDR3 loop: CASSLDRLARSGGELFF. CDR3 bases: TGCGCCAGCAGCTTGGATAGGCTAGCTCGCTCCGGCGGGGAGCTGTTTTTT.

In this sample, this clonotype turned up a few times. The chain combines TRBV20-1 with TRBJ2-7; TRBD1 aligns across 8 bases. CDR1 and CDR2 from the germline V gene are DFQATT and SNEGSKA (reference sequence). V gave up 5 bases and J gave up 3 bases; unmatched junction bases: 3. This CDR3 has 12 amino acids. The CDR3: CSAQGALYEQYF. CDR3 in DNA: TGCAGTGCTCAGGGGGCCCTCTACGAGCAGTACTTC.

This rearrangement joins TRBV28 to TRBJ2-1; D possibly corresponds to TRBD2 (6 bases). The germline V and J ends were trimmed by 5 bases and 0 bases, with 11 bases remaining between them. Germline V CDR1 and CDR2: MDHEN, SYDVKM. This CDR3 spans 15 amino acids. Here the CDR3 DNA reads TGTGCCAGCAGTCGAACTAGCCCCTCCTACAATGAGCAGTTCTTC. Protein: CASSRTSPSYNEQFF.

This clonotype was recorded a few times. The chain uses TRBV4-3 and TRBJ2-3, with TRBD2 matching over 7 bases. Germline V gene data show CDR1 as LGHNA and CDR2 as YSLEER. The CDR3 has 17 amino acids. V shed 4 bases, J shed 4 bases, and the junction held 14 bases outside the gene matches. The CDR3 DNA is TGCGCCAGCAGCCGCAAGATATCGGCGGGGAGGGCAGATACGCAGTATTTT. Translation gives CASSRKISAGRADTQYF.

This clonotype was detected only a few times. This chain connects TRBV29-1 to TRBJ2-7; maybe TRBD1 (5 bases). V lost 6 bases, J lost 4 bases, and 16 bases lay in between. CDR1 and CDR2 (germline): SQVTM, ANQGSEA. The CDR3 runs 13 residues. The CDR3: CSVRIPGPYEQYF. CDR3 bases: TGCAGCGTCCGCATCCCAGGGCCGTACGAGCAGTACTTC.

This clonotype was detected a few times. The chain carries TRBV7-3 and TRBJ2-5, with TRBD1 matching over 11 bases. The V and J ends lost 6 bases and 3 bases, in that order; junction bases with no gene match: 9. The CDR3 has 16 amino acids. CDR1 is SGHTA and CDR2 is FQGTGA in the germline V gene. Written as DNA, the CDR3 is TGTGCCAGCAGTACGACCGGGACAGGGGGGGAAGAGACCCAGTACTTC. Translating it yields CASSTTGTGGEETQYF.